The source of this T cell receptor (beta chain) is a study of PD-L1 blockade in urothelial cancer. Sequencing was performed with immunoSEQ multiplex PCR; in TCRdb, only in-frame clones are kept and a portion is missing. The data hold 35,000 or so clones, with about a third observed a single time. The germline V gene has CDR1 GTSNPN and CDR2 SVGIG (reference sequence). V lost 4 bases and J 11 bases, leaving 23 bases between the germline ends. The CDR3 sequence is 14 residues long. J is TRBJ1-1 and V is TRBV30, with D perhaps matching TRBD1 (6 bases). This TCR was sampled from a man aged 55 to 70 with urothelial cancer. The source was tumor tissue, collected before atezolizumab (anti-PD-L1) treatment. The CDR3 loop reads CAWNREGGGSQAFF. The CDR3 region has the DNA TGTGCCTGGAACAGAGAAGGGGGAGGGAGTCAGGCTTTCTTT.